The 3 T cell receptor beta chains below were found in one sample sequenced in a study of blood T cells in healthy people across ages. The second PCR ran about 6 to 12 cycles with a sample-barcoded 5' primer and J-beta primers. MiXCR, run by TCRdb on the 5' RACE reads, gives a single entry per CDR3 protein. The sample records 700,000 or so distinct CDR3 sequences, 20% to 25% being singletons. Source material: blood. The receptor set was obtained from a man between 65 and 85 years old in good health.

The chain recombines TRBV18 with TRBJ2-5; D is unclear. CDR1 and CDR2 (germline): KGHSH, LQKENI. This CDR3 region has 13 residues. Trimming stripped 1 base from V and 4 bases from J, with 7 bases between. DNA of the CDR3: TGTGCCAGCTCACCACTCACAACAGAGACCCAGTACTTC. It specifies CASSPLTTETQYF.

V usage is TRBV11-2 and J usage is TRBJ1-2; D is possibly TRBD1 (5 bases). Trimming removed 1 base from V and 7 bases from J, with 13 bases in between. The CDR3 is 14 amino acids. Germline CDR1 is SGHAT and CDR2 is FQNNGV. CDR3 nucleotides: TGTGCCAGCAGCTTAGGCTCAGGGCTCTGTGGCTACACCTTC. Its protein is CASSLGSGLCGYTF. Variable domain in full (rest from reference TRBV11-2 and TRBJ1-2): EAGVAQSPRYKIIEKRQSVAFWCNPISGHATLYWYQQILGQGPKLLIQFQNNGVVDDSQLPKDRFSAERLKGVDSTLKIQPAKLEDSAVYLCASSLGSGLCGYTFGSGTRLTVV.

This rearrangement joins TRBV18 to TRBJ2-4; D is unclear. CDR1 KGHSH and CDR2 LQKENI come from the germline V gene. CDR3 length equals 15 residues. Trimming took 3 bases from V and 1 from J, leaving 10 bases between them. The CDR3 bases are TGTGCCAGCTCACCTAAGGACGGTGCCAAAAACATTCAGTACTTC. It specifies CASSPKDGAKNIQYF.